This section outlines one TCR beta chain sequence together with its context. Its antigen remains unknown. The sample originates from a study of cytomegalovirus exposure and HLA in healthy donors. General observations from the study: Immune exposure data for these donors was limited to CMV serostatus.

This PCR relied on a set of 60 Vbeta primers and 13 Jbeta primers. Assay used: immunoSEQ multiplex PCR; TCRdb lists only in-frame clones, some missing. The sample yields under 150,000 clones, about 81% seen once. The ends were cut back, 5 bases at V and 4 bases at J, with 11 bases in the middle. The CDR3 contains 13 residues. From germline, CDR1 is PRHDT and CDR2 FYEKMQ (reference sequence). What was sequenced was PBMCs. The chain has TRBV13 and TRBJ1-1; D gene uncertain. This clonotype originated in a woman between 50 and 59 years old in good health and CMV-seropositive. CDR3 residues: CASSPGLSTEAFF. The CDR3 nucleotides read TGTGCCAGCAGCCCAGGCCTGAGCACTGAAGCTTTCTTT.